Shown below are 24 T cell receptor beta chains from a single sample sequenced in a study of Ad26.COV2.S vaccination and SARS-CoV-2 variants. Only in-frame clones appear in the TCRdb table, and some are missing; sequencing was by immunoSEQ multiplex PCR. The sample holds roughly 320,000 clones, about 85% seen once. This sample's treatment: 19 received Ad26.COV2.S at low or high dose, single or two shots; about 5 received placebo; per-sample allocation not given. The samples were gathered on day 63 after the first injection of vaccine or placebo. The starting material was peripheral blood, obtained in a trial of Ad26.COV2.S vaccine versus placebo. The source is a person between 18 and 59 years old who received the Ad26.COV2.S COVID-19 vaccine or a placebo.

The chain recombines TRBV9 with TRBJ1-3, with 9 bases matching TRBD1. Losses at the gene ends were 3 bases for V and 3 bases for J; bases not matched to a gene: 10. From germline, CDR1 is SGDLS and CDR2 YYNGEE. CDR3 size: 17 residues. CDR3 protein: CASSETGTGFSGNTIYF. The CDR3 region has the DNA TGTGCCAGCAGCGAAACCGGGACAGGGTTCAGTGGAAACACCATATATTTT.

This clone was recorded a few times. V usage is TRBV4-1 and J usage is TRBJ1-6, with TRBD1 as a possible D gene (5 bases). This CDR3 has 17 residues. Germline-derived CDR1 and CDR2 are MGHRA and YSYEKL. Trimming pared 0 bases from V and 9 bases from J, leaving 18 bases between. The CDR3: CASSQEVRGRGISPLHF. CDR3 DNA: TGCGCCAGCAGCCAAGAGGTGAGGGGCCGAGGGATTTCACCCCTCCACTTT.

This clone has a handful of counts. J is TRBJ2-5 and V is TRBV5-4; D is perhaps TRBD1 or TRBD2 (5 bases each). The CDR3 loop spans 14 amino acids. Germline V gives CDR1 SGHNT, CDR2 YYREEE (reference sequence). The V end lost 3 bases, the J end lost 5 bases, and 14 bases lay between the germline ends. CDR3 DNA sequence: TGTGCCAGCAGCTCCCGGGACGGCCGCGAGACCCAGTACTTC. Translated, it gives CASSSRDGRETQYF.

CDR3 loop: CASGDRREAFF. Written as DNA, the CDR3 is TGTGCTAGTGGAGACAGGCGGGAAGCTTTCTTT. This chain links TRBV12-5 with TRBJ1-1; D may be TRBD1 (6 bases). The CDR3 totals 11 residues. From germline, CDR1 is LGHNT and CDR2 FRNRAP. Trimming removed 6 bases from V and 8 bases from J, with 10 bases in between.

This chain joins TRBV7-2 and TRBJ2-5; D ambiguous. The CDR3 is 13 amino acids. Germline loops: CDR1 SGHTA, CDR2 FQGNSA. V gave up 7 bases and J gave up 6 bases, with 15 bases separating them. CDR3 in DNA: TGTGCCAGCACCAGTACCCCCGACCAGACCCAGTACTTC. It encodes CASTSTPDQTQYF.

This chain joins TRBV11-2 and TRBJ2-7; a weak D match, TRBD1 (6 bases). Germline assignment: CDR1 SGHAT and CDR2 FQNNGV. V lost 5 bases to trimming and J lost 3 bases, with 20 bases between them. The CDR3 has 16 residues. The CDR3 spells CASSPTLGWTDYEQYF. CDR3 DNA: TGTGCCAGCAGCCCCACCCTCGGCTGGACAGACTACGAGCAGTACTTC.

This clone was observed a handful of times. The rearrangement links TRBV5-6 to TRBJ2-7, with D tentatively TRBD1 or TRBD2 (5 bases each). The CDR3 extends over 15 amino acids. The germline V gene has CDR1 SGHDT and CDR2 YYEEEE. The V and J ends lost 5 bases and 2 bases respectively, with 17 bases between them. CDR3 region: CASRQMGERAYEQYF. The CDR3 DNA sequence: TGTGCCAGCAGGCAAATGGGGGAAAGGGCCTACGAGCAGTACTTC.

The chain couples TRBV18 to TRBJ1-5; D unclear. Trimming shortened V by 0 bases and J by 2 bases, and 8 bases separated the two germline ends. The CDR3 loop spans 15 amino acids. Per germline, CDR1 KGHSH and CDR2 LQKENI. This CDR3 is CASSPPPGGNQPQHF. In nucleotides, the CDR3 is TGTGCCAGCTCACCACCCCCCGGGGGCAATCAGCCCCAGCATTTT. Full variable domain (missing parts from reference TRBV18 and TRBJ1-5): NAGVMQNPRHLVRRRGQEARLRCSPMKGHSHVYWYRQLPEEGLKFMVYLQKENIIDESGMPKERFSAEFPKEGPSILRIQQVVRGDSAAYFCASSPPPGGNQPQHFGDGTRLSIL.

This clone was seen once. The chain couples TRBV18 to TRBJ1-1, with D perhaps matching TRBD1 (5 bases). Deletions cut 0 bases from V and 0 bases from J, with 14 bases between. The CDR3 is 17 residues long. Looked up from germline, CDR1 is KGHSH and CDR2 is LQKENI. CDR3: CASSPPGGKLMNTEAFF. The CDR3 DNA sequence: TGTGCCAGCTCACCACCGGGGGGGAAACTTATGAACACTGAAGCTTTCTTT. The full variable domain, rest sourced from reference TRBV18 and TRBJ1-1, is NAGVMQNPRHLVRRRGQEARLRCSPMKGHSHVYWYRQLPEEGLKFMVYLQKENIIDESGMPKERFSAEFPKEGPSILRIQQVVRGDSAAYFCASSPPGGKLMNTEAFFGQGTRLTVV.

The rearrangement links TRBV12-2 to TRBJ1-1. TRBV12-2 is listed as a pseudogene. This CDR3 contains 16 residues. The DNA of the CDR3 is TGTGCAAGTCGCTTAAATGACGGGGGGATGAACACTGAAGCTTTCTTT. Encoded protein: CASRLNDGGMNTEAFF.

The CDR3 here is CASSRDSANYGYTF. The DNA for the CDR3 is TGTGCCAGCAGCAGGGACTCTGCTAACTATGGCTACACCTTC. V gene TRBV7-2 combines with J gene TRBJ1-2; maybe TRBD1 (5 bases). This CDR3 is 14 amino acids long. The V gene lost 5 bases and the J gene lost 0 bases, with 10 bases spanning the gap. The V gene's germline CDR1 is SGHTA and CDR2 FQGNSA.

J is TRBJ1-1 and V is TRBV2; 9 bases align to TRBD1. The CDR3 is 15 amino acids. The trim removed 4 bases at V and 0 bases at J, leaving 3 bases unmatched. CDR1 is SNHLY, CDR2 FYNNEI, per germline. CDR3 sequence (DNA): TGTGCCAGCAGTGTGGACAGGGGCGTGAACACTGAAGCTTTCTTT. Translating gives CASSVDRGVNTEAFF.

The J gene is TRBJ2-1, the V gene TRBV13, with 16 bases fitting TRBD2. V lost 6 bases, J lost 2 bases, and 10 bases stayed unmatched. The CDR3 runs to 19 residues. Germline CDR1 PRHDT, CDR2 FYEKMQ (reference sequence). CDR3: CASSYQSGTSGGAYNEQFF. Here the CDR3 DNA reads TGTGCCAGCAGTTATCAATCCGGGACTAGCGGGGGGGCCTACAATGAGCAGTTCTTC.

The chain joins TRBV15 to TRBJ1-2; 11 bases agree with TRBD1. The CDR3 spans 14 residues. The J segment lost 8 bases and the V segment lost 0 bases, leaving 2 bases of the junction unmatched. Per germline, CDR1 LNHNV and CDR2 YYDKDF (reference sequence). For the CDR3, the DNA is TGTGCCACCAGCAGAGAAGGGACAGGGGGAGGCTACACCTTC. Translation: CATSREGTGGGYTF.

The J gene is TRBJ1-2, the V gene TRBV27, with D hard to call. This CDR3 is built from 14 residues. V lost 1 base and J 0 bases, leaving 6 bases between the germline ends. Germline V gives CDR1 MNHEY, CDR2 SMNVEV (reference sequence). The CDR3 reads CASSLYRANYGYTF. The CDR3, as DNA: TGTGCCAGCAGTTTATACCGGGCTAACTATGGCTACACCTTC.

In nucleotides, the CDR3 is TGTGCCAGCAGTTCAGCAGGGGGATATGGCTACACCTTC. This gives the protein CASSSAGGYGYTF. The rearrangement joins TRBV28 to TRBJ1-2, with 7 positions matching TRBD1. CDR1 and CDR2 (germline): MDHEN, SYDVKM. Trimming cost V 4 bases and J 5 bases; bases outside gene matches: 4. The CDR3 is 13 residues long.

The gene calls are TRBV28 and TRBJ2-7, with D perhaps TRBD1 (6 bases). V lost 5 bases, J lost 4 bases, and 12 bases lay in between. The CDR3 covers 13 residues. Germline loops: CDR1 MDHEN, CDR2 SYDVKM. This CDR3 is CASSGQGTYEQYF. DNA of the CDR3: TGTGCCAGCAGTGGGCAGGGGACATACGAGCAGTACTTC. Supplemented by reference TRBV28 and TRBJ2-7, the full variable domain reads DVKVTQSSRYLVKRTGEKVFLECVQDMDHENMFWYRQDPGLGLRLIYFSYDVKMKEKGDIPEGYSVSREKKERFSLILESASTNQTSMYLCASSGQGTYEQYFGPGTRLTVT.

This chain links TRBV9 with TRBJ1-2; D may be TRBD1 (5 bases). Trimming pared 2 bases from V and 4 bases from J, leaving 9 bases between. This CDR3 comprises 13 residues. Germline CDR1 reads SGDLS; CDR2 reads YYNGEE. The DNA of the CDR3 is TGTGCCAGCAGCGTGACAGAGATCTATGGCTACACCTTC. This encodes CASSVTEIYGYTF.

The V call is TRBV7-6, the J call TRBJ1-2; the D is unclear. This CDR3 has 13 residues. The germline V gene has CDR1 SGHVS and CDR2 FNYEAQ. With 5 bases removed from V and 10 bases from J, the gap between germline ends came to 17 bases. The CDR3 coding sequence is TGTGCCAGCAGCCCCAGTGGTGACGGAGACTACACCTTC. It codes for CASSPSGDGDYTF. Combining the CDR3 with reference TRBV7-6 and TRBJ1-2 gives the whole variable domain GAGVSQSPRYKVTKRGQDVALRCDPISGHVSLYWYRQALGQGPEFLTYFNYEAQQDKSGLPNDRFSAERPEGSISTLTIQRTEQRDSAMYRCASSPSGDGDYTFGSGTRLTVV.

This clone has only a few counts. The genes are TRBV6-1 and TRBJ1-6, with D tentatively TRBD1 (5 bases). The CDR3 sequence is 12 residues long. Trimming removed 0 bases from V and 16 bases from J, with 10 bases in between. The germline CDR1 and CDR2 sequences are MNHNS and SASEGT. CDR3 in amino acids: CASSEARGYLHF. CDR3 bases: TGTGCCAGCAGTGAAGCAAGGGGCTATCTCCACTTT.

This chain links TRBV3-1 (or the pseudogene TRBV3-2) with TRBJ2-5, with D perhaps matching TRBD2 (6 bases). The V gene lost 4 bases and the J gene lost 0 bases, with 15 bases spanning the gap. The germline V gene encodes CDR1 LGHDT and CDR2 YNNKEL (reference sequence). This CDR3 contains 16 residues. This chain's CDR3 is CASSPRGAGYQETQYF. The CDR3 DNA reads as TGTGCCAGCAGCCCGCGAGGTGCGGGGTACCAAGAGACCCAGTACTTC.

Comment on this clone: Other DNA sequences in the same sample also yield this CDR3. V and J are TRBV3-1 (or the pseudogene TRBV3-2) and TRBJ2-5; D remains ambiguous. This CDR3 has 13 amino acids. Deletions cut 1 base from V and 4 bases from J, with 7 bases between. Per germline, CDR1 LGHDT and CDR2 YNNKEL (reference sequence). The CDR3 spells CASSQGGGETQYF. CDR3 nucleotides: TGTGCCAGCAGCCAAGGTGGTGGAGAGACCCAGTACTTC.

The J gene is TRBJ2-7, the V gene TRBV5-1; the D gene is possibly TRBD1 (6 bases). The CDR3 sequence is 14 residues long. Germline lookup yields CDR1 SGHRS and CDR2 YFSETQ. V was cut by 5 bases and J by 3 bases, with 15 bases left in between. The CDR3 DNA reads TGCGCCAGCAGTCTGGCAGGGGCCGGCTACGAGCAGTACTTC. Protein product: CASSLAGAGYEQYF.

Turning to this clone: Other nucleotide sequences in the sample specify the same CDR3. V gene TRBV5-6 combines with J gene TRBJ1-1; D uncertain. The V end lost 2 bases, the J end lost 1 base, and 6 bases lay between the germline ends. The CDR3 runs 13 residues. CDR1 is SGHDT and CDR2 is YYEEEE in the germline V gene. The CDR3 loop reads CASSLGPNTEAFF. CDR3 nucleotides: TGTGCCAGCAGCTTAGGGCCGAACACTGAAGCTTTCTTT.